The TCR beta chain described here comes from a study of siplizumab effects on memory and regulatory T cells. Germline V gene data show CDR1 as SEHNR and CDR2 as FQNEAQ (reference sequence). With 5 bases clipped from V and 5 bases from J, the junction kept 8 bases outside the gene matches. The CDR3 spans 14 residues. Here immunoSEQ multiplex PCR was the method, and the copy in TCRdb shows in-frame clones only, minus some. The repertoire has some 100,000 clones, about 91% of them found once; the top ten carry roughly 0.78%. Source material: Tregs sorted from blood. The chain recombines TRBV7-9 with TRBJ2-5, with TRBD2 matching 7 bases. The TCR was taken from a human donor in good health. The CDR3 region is CASSPAREGETQYF. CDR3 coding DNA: TGTGCCAGCAGCCCCGCCAGGGAGGGCGAGACCCAGTACTTC.